This TCR beta chain appears in the sequencing data of a study of T cells in tuberculosis. After thawing and overnight rest, PBMC were stained with GMM-loaded CD1B tetramer, viability dye and anti-CD3 for sorting. The lipid loaded on the CD1B tetramers was C32 glucose monomycolate from Rhodococcus equi. CD14-expressing monocytes were removed from PBMC before cryopreservation and sorting. CDR1 is SGHNT, CDR2 YYREEE, per germline (reference sequence). The CDR3 consists of 16 residues. Trimming at V came to 4 bases and at J to 2 bases, leaving 9 bases not matched to a gene. Sequenced by immunoSEQ multiplex PCR; TCRdb stores in-frame clones only, minus some. The data contain around 60,000 clones, 81% of them seen just once; the ten biggest clones take up roughly 12%.

The sequenced sample consisted of CD1b-GMM tetramer-negative cells sorted from PBMCs. The sequence came from an adult woman with latent tuberculosis. The gene calls are TRBV5-4 and TRBJ2-3, with 8 nucleotides matching TRBD2. The chain's CDR3 is CASSLGDSGVTDTQYF. For the CDR3, the DNA is TGTGCCAGCAGCCTTGGAGATAGCGGGGTCACAGATACGCAGTATTTT. Full variable domain (outside the CDR3, taken from reference TRBV5-4 and TRBJ2-3): ETGVTQSPTHLIKTRGQQVTLRCSSQSGHNTVSWYQQALGQGPQFIFQYYREEENGRGNFPPRFSGLQFPNYSSELNVNALELDDSALYLCASSLGDSGVTDTQYFGPGTRLTVL.